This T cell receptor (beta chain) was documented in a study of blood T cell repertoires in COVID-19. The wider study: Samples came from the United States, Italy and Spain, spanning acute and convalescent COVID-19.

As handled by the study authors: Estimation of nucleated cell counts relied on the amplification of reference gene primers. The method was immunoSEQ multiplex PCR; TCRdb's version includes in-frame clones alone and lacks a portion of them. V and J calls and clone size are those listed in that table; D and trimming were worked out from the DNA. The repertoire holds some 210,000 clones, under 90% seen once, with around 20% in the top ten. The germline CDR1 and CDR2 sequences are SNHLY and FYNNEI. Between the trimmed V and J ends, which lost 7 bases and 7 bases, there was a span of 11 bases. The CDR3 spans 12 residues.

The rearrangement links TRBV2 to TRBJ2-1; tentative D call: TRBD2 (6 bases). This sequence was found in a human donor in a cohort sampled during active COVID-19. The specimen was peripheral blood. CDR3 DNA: TGTGCCAGCATTCGACGGGGGAATGAGCAGTTCTTC. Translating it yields CASIRRGNEQFF.